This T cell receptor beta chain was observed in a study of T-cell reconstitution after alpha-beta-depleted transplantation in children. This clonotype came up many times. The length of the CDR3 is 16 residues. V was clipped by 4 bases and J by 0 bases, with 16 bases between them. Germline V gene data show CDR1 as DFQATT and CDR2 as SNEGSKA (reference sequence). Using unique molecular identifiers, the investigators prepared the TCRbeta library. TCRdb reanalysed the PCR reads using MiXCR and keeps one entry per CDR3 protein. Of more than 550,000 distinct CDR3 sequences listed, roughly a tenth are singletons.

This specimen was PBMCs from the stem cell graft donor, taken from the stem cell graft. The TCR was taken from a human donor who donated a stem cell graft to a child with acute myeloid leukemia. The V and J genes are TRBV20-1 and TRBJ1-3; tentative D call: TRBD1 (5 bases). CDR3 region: CSATPLTAFSGNTIYF. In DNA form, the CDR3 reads TGCAGTGCTACCCCTTTGACAGCATTCTCTGGAAACACCATATATTTT.